The 15 T cell receptor beta chains in this list originate from one sample, sequenced in a study of vaccination effects on CD4 cells after COVID-19 (dated by TCRdb to 2021 to 2024). The antigens for these receptors are not known. In the ViraFEST assay, PBMC were stimulated with viral peptide pools, and TCR sequencing was then used to find antigen-specific CD4+ T cell clonotypes based on their expansion. After about 9 days of culture, CD4+ T cells were isolated with the EasySep CD4+ T cell isolation kit. Each participant got two doses of an mRNA SARS-CoV-2 vaccine, either BNT162b2 or mRNA-1273. The library was built by means of the immunoSEQ multiplex PCR assay. Entries here come from immuneACCESS through TCRdb and include only in-frame sequences with V and J called. Some clones fail to appear in such tables; in the studies checked, an unresolved V gene covers under half of the shortfall, and the cause of the remainder is unknown. In this sample the table shows under 30,000 clones, 74% of which occur a single time. 15% to 20% of the sample rests with the top ten.

This material consisted of CD4+ T cells from PBMCs cultured with HCoV-OC43 spike peptides, taken after COVID-19 vaccination. Read against the paper, the sample's cell subset or site label means: HCoV-OC43 spike overlapping peptide pool stimulation. The source of these receptors is a human donor who received a COVID-19 vaccine.

The chain has TRBV6-4 and TRBJ2-6; D might be TRBD2 (6 bases). The V end lost 3 bases, the J end lost 0 bases, and 6 bases lay between the germline ends. CDR3 size: 15 residues. Germline V gene data show CDR1 as MRHNA and CDR2 as SNTAGT. The CDR3 protein is CASSETSSGANVLTF. The CDR3, as DNA: TGTGCCAGCAGTGAGACTAGCTCTGGGGCCAACGTCCTGACTTTC.

The DNA of the CDR3 is TGTGCCACCAGTGATTATGGAACAGGGGGCGATGACACCGGGGAGCTGTTTTTT. Its translation is CATSDYGTGGDDTGELFF. The chain recombines TRBV24-1 with TRBJ2-2, with TRBD1 matching over 9 bases. Germline V gene lookup returns CDR1 KGHDR and CDR2 SFDVKD. The CDR3 runs 18 residues. With 2 bases clipped from V and 3 bases from J, the junction kept 9 bases outside the gene matches.

This clone was picked up one time. V and J are TRBV7-8 and TRBJ1-6; D is ambiguous. V lost 10 bases to trimming and J lost 0 bases, with 13 bases between them. Germline CDR1 SGHVS, CDR2 FQNEAQ. The CDR3 runs to 15 residues. The CDR3: CATSGQTSYNSPLHF. The DNA for the CDR3 is TGTGCCACCTCGGGCCAAACCTCCTATAATTCACCCCTCCACTTT.

This chain uses TRBV2 with TRBJ1-5, with TRBD1 matching 8 bases. In germline, CDR1 is SNHLY, CDR2 FYNNEI. The CDR3 length is 15 residues. V trimming: 3 bases; J trimming: 3 bases; junction bases outside the gene matches: 4. CDR3 DNA: TGTGCCAGCAGTGAGCCGGGACAGGTCAATCAGCCCCAGCATTTT. Encoded protein: CASSEPGQVNQPQHF.

V and J are TRBV7-2 and TRBJ2-3; perhaps D is TRBD1 or TRBD2 (5 bases each). With 5 bases removed from V and 5 bases from J, the gap between germline ends came to 17 bases. The CDR3 contains 15 residues. Germline V lookup: CDR1 SGHTA, CDR2 FQGNSA. DNA of the CDR3: TGTGCCAGCAGCAATCAGGTCGGGACGGGAGATACGCAGTATTTT. Its translation is CASSNQVGTGDTQYF.

This chain joins TRBV5-1 and TRBJ2-7; either TRBD1 or TRBD2 may supply D (5 bases each). Germline V gene data show CDR1 as SGHRS and CDR2 as YFSETQ. V lost 4 bases and J 6 bases, leaving 23 bases between the germline ends. The CDR3 is made up of 16 amino acids. This chain's CDR3 is CASSPRDPNAGGEQYF. The CDR3 DNA is TGCGCCAGCAGCCCACGGGACCCCAACGCTGGCGGCGAGCAGTACTTC.

This chain uses TRBV5-1 with TRBJ2-6, with a weak D call TRBD1 (5 bases). CDR3 size: 16 residues. V lost 3 bases and J lost 1, with 11 bases in between. Germline CDR1 and CDR2: SGHRS and YFSETQ. This chain's CDR3 is CASSSRGSSGANVLTF. Written as DNA, the CDR3 is TGCGCCAGCAGCTCAAGGGGATCTTCTGGGGCCAACGTCCTGACTTTC.

This sequence joins TRBV11-2 and TRBJ1-2; D might be TRBD1 (6 bases). The CDR3 runs 15 residues. V was shortened by 4 bases and J by 5 bases, with 17 bases between the two germline ends. Germline CDR1 and CDR2: SGHAT and FQNNGV. The CDR3 sequence: CASSSQGHRGYGYTF. The CDR3 DNA reads as TGTGCCAGCAGCTCCCAGGGGCACAGAGGGTATGGCTACACCTTC.

The V and J genes are TRBV7-2 and TRBJ2-7, with 9 bases fitting TRBD2. The CDR3 runs 15 residues. The ends lost 1 base at V and 1 base at J; junction bases unmatched: 2. Germline CDR1 SGHTA, CDR2 FQGNSA. CDR3 bases: TGTGCCAGCAGCTTAGGGACTAGCGTATCCTACGAGCAGTACTTC. Protein product: CASSLGTSVSYEQYF.

The chain links TRBV3-1 (or the pseudogene TRBV3-2) to TRBJ1-4; no clear D. This CDR3 is built from 15 residues. V shed 3 bases and J shed 7 bases, with 15 bases lying between them. CDR1 is LGHDT, CDR2 YNNKEL, per germline (reference sequence). The CDR3 sequence is CASSHESSVGEKLFF. CDR3 bases: TGTGCCAGCAGCCATGAATCCTCGGTGGGTGAAAAACTGTTTTTT.

This clone was recorded only once. V and J are TRBV7-9 and TRBJ1-1, with TRBD1 matching over 7 bases. V lost 4 bases and J lost 9; bases outside the gene matches: 8. CDR3 length: 13 residues. The germline CDR1 and CDR2 sequences are SEHNR and FQNEAQ (reference sequence). CDR3 sequence (DNA): TGTGCCAGCAGCTCACAACAACAGGGGCAAGCTTTCTTT. Encoded protein: CASSSQQQGQAFF.

The chain has TRBV7-8 and TRBJ2-6; 8 bases fit TRBD1. J gave up 1 base and V 2 bases, and 4 bases lay outside the gene matches. Germline values: CDR1 SGHVS, CDR2 FQNEAQ. The CDR3 sequence is 17 residues long. As DNA, the CDR3 is TGTGCCAGCAGCTTAAGACAGGGGCGTTCTGGGGCCAACGTCCTGACTTTC. It yields the protein CASSLRQGRSGANVLTF.

The J gene is TRBJ1-2, the V gene TRBV5-6; TRBD1 matches 9 bases. Trimming took 0 bases from V and 0 from J; bases not matched to a gene: 3. CDR1 is SGHDT and CDR2 is YYEEEE in the germline V gene. CDR3 size: 16 residues. The CDR3 protein is CASSLGTGVANYGYTF. CDR3 sequence (DNA): TGTGCCAGCAGCTTGGGGACAGGGGTAGCTAACTATGGCTACACCTTC.

J is TRBJ2-7 and V is TRBV3-1 (or the pseudogene TRBV3-2); TRBD2 aligns across 7 bases. V trimming: 4 bases; J trimming: 4 bases; junction bases outside the gene matches: 1. Germline lookup yields CDR1 LGHDT and CDR2 YNNKEL (reference sequence). There are 12 residues in the CDR3. The CDR3 spells CASSPGGYEQYF. CDR3 bases: TGTGCCAGCAGCCCCGGGGGGTACGAGCAGTACTTC.

This clone was picked up a small number of times. The chain carries TRBV3-1 (or the pseudogene TRBV3-2) and TRBJ2-3, with a possible D match to TRBD2 (7 bases). Trimming cost V 4 bases and J 5 bases, with 16 bases left between them. Germline V gene sequence: CDR1 LGHDT, CDR2 YNNKEL (reference sequence). The CDR3 loop spans 15 amino acids. The CDR3 region is CASSPLGRGGDTQYF. The CDR3 nucleotides are TGTGCCAGCAGCCCCTTGGGGAGGGGGGGAGATACGCAGTATTTT.